This TCR beta chain was captured by sequencing in a study of T cell responses to AZD1222 COVID-19 vaccine. Overall study results and limits: Baseline serostatus was positive in only six or seven AZD1222 recipients. Breadth and depth of Spike-specific TCRs rose after two AZD1222 doses.

A few counts support this clone. No antigen is known for it. This CDR3 is built from 13 residues. With 2 bases removed from V and 1 base from J, the gap between germline ends came to 5 bases. The germline V gene encodes CDR1 SNHLY and CDR2 FYNNEI. The data were produced by immunoSEQ multiplex PCR, yet TCRdb's version contains in-frame clones alone and is incomplete. This sample yields some 150,000 clones, of which roughly 80% are seen a single time; 4.1% belongs to the top ten. The sequences come from peripheral blood, collected on day 0 of MenACWY control vaccination. The V call is TRBV2, the J call TRBJ1-1, with D unclear. The TCR sequence derives from an adult in good health. The CDR3 DNA reads TGTGCCAGCAGTGAACAGCAGAACACTGAAGCTTTCTTT. Its translation: CASSEQQNTEAFF. Together with reference TRBV2 and TRBJ1-1, the CDR3 gives the full variable domain: EPEVTQTPSHQVTQMGQEVILRCVPISNHLYFYWYRQILGQKVEFLVSFYNNEISEKSEIFDDQFSVERPDGSNFTLKIRSTKLEDSAMYFCASSEQQNTEAFFGQGTRLTVV.